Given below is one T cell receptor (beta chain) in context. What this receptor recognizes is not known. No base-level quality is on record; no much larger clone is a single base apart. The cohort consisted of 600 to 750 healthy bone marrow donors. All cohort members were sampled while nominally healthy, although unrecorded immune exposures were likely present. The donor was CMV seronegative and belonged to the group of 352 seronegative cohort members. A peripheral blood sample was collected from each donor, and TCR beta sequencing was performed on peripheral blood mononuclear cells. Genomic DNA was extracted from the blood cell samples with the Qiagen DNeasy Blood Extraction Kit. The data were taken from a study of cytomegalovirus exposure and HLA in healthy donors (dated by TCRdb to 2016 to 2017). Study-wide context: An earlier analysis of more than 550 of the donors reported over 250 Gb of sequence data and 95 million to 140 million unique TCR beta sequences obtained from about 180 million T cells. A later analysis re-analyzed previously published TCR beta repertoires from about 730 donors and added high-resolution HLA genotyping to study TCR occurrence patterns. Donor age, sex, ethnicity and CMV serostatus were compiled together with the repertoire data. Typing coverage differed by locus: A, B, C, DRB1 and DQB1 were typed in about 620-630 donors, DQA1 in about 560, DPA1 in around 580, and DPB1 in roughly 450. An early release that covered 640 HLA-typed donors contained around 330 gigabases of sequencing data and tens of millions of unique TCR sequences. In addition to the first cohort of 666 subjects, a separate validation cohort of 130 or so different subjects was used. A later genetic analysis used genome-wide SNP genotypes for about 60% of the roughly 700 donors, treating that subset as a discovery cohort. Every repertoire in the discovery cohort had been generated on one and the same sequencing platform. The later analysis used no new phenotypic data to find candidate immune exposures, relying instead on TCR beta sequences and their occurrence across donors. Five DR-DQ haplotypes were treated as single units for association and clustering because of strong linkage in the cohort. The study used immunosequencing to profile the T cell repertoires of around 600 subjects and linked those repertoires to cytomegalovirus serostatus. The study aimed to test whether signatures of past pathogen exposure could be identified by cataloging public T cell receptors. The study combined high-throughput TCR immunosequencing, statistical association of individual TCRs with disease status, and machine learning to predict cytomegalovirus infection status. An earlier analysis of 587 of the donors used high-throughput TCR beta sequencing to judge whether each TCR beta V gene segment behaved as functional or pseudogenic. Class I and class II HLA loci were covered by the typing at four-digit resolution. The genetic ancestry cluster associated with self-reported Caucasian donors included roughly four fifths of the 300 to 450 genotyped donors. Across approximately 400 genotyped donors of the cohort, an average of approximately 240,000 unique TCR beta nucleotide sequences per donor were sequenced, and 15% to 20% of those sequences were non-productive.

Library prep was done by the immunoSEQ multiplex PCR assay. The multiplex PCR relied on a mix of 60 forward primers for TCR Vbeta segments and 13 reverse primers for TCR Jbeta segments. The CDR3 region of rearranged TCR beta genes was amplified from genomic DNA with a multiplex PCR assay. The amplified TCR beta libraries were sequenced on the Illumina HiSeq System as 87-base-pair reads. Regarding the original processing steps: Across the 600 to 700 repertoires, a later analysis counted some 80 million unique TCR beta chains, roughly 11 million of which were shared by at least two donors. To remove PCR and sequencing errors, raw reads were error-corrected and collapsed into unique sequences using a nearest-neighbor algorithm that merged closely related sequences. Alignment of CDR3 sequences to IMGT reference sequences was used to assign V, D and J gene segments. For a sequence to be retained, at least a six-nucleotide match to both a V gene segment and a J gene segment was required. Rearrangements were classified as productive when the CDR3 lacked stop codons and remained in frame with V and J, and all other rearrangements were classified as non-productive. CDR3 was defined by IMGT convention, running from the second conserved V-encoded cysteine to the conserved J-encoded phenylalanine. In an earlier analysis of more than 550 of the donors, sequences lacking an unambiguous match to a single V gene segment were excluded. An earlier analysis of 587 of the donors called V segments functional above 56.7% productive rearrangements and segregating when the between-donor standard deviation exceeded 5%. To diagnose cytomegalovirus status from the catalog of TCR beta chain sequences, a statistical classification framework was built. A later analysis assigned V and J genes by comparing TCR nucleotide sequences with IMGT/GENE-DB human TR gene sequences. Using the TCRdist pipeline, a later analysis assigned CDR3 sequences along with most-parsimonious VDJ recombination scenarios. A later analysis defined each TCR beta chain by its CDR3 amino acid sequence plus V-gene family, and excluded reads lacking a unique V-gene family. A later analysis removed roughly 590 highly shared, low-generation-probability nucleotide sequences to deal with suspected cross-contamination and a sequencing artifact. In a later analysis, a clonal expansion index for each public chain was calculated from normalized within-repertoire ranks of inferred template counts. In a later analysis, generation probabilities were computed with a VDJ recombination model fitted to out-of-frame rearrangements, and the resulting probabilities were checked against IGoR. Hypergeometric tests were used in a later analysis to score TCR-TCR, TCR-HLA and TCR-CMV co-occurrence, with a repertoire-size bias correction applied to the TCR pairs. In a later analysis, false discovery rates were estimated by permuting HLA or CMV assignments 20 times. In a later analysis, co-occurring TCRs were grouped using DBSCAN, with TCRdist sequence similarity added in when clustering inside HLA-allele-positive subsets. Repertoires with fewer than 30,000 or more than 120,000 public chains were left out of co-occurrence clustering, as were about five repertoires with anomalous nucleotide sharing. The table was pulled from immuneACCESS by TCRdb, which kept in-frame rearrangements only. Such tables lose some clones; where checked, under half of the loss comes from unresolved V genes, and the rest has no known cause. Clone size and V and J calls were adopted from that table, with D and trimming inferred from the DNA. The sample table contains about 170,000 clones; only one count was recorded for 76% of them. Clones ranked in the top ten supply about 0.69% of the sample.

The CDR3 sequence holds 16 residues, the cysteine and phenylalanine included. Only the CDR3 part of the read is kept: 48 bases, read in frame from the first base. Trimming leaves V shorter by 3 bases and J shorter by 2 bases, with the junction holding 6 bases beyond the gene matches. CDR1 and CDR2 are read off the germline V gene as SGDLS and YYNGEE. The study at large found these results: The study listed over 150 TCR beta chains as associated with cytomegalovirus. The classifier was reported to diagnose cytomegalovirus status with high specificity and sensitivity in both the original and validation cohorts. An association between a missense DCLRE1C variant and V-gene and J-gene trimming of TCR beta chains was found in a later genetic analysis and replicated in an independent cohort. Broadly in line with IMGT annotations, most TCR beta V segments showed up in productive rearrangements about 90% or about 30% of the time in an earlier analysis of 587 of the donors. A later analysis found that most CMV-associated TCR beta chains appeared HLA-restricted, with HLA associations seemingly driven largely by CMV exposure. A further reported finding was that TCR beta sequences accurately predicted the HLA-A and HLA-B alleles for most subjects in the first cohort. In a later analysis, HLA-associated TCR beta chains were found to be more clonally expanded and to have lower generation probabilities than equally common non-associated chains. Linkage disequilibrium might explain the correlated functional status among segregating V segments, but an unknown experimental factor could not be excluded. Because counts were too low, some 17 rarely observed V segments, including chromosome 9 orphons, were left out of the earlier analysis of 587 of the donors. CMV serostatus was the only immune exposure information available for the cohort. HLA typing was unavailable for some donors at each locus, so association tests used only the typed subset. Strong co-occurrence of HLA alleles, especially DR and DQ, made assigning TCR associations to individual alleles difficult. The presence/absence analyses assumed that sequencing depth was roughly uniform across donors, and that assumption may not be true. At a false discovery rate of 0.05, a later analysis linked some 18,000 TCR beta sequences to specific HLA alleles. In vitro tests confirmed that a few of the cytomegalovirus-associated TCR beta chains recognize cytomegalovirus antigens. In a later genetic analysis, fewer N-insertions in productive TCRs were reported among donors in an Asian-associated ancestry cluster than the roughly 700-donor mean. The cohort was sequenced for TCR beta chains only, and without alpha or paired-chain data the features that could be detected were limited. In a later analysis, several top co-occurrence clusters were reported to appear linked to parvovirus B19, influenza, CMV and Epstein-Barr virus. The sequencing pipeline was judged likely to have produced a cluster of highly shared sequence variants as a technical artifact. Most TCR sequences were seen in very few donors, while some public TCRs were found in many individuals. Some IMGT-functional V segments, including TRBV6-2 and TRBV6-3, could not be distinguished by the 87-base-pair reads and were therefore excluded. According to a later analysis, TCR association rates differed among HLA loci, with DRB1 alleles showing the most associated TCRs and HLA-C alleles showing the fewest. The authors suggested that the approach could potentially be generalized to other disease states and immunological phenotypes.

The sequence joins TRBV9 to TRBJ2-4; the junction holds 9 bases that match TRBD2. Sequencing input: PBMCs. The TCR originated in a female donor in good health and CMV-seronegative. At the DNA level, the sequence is TGTGCCAGCAGCGGTGCTAGCGGGGTGACCAAAAACATTCAGTACTTC. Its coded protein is CASSGASGVTKNIQYF.